This TCR beta chain was observed in a study of tumor-infiltrating lymphocytes in primary liver carcinoma. About the research overall: Recorded tumor stage was T1-T3 N0M0, with diameters of roughly 4.2 to 10 cm.

Regarding the study as a whole: Tumor-adjacent and tumor-blood pairs shared less of their repertoires than tumor region pairs shared.

CDR3 length: 15 residues. Germline CDR1 SGHRS, CDR2 YFSETQ. Constant-region priming of about 0.5 ug total RNA yielded TCR beta cDNA. The TCR beta library was amplified through three nested multiplex PCR rounds in a modified ARM-PCR procedure. Forward primers for TRBV1-TRBV30 and a C-beta reverse primer served the first two PCR rounds, at roughly 10 cycles each. A single record per CDR3 protein comes from TCRdb applying MiXCR to the multiplex PCR reads. The sample lists approximately 110,000 distinct CDR3 sequences, about four fifths occurring once. Co-extraction yielded RNA and DNA from around 20-30 mg of unsorted bulk tissue. For this clonotype: What it recognizes is unknown. Germline and junction disagree at one end, which may indicate a read error.

Sequenced sample: liver tumor tissue from sampling region 3. The subset: tumor region T3, left-lateral pole. The chain has TRBV5-1 and TRBJ2-1; 13 bases agree with TRBD2. The receptor was isolated from a man aged 40-50 years with primary liver carcinoma and hepatitis B virus infection. The CDR3 region has the DNA TGCGCCAGCAACTTGGCGGGACTAGCGGGACACGAGCAGTTCTTC. It encodes CASNLAGLAGHEQFF.